A selection of T cell receptor beta chains follows, all from one sample in a study of CD8 T cells in ankylosing spondylitis. Via MiXCR, TCRdb re-called the 5' RACE reads, giving one row per CDR3 protein. This sample yields 84,000 or so distinct CDR3 sequences, of which more than 25% are seen a single time; roughly three fifths belongs to the top ten. Material: blood, either unsorted or a sorted T cell fraction (not recorded which). The receptors stem from a male donor with ankylosing spondylitis or in good health (not recorded which). Each CDR3 is given with its conserved first and last residue. Each record gives: CDR3 protein, CDR3 DNA, V gene, CDR3 length, D gene, J gene, clone size. D genes are given only for firm matches. Size is stated for part of the rows, as once, few or many counts, or as a class when the clone is expanded.

CASSLLGTRAEELFF,TGTGCCAGCTCACTCCTCGGGACTAGGGCCGAGGAGCTGTTTTTT,TRBV18,15,TRBD2,TRBJ2-2,-
CASSVEGGSQETQYF,TGTGCCAGCAGCGTAGAAGGCGGTTCCCAAGAGACCCAGTACTTC,TRBV9,15,-,TRBJ2-5,-
CSVGRTTSTGQFF,TGCAGCGTGGGTAGGACAACCAGCACGGGGCAGTTCTTC,TRBV29-1,13,-,TRBJ2-1,-
CASSIWTGNTEAFF,TGTGCCAGCAGCATTTGGACAGGGAACACTGAAGCTTTCTTT,TRBV5-6,14,TRBD1,TRBJ1-1,-
CASSDSGGATDTQYF,TGTGCCAGCAGTGATAGCGGGGGGGCCACAGATACGCAGTATTTT,TRBV6-1,15,TRBD2,TRBJ2-3,-
CASSFDSSGNTIYF,TGTGCCAGCAGCTTTGACAGCTCTGGAAACACCATATATTTT,TRBV6-1,14,-,TRBJ1-3,-
CSASGLANTYEQYF,TGCAGTGCTAGTGGGCTAGCGAATACCTACGAGCAGTACTTC,TRBV20-1,14,-,TRBJ2-7,many
CASSEGPGGTPFF,TGTGCCAGCAGTGAGGGGCCTGGGGGCACGCCTTTCTTT,TRBV6-1,13,-,TRBJ1-1,many
CASSPATTGLNTEAFF,TGCGCCAGCAGCCCGGCTACCACAGGGTTGAACACTGAAGCTTTCTTT,TRBV5-1,16,-,TRBJ1-1,-
CASHVLLGDTQYF,TGCGCCAGCCACGTTCTTCTCGGAGATACGCAGTATTTT,TRBV5-1,13,-,TRBJ2-3,-
CASSVDAGFEKLFF,TGCGCCAGCAGTGTGGATGCTGGTTTTGAAAAACTGTTTTTT,TRBV5-1,14,-,TRBJ1-4,-
CASSPQGITGELFF,TGTGCCAGCAGTCCACAGGGAATCACCGGGGAGCTGTTTTTT,TRBV6-1,14,-,TRBJ2-2,-
CASTRGDPGNQPQHF,TGTGCCAGCACCCGTGGGGACCCGGGAAATCAGCCCCAGCATTTT,TRBV7-9,15,-,TRBJ1-5,-
CASSLVTRGDTQYF,TGTGCCAGCAGCTTAGTCACCCGGGGGGATACGCAGTATTTT,TRBV7-9,14,-,TRBJ2-3,-